This T cell receptor (beta chain) was recorded in a study of cytomegalovirus exposure and HLA in healthy donors. Amplification used 60 Vbeta primers and 13 Jbeta primers. Assay used: immunoSEQ multiplex PCR; TCRdb lists only in-frame clones, some missing. The data contain 150,000 to 200,000 clones, 65% to 85% of them seen just once; the ten biggest clones take up over 1.5%. The CDR3 runs to 12 residues. The germline V and J ends were trimmed by 9 bases and 5 bases, with 10 bases remaining between them. In germline, CDR1 is LNHDA, CDR2 SQIVND (reference sequence). In the case of this clone: What it binds is not known.

Study-level points and caveats: Later analysis showed TCR association rates varying by HLA locus, highest for DRB1 and lowest for HLA-C. In vitro confirmation showed three CMV-associated chains to be CMV antigen specific. Evidence from a later analysis indicated that most CMV-associated TCR beta chains looked HLA-restricted.

In nominal health when sampled, donors likely had unrecorded immune exposures nonetheless. Sequencing was performed on PBMCs. This TCR came from a man between 35 and 55 years old in good health and CMV-seropositive. The V gene is TRBV19, the J gene TRBJ2-2; D may be TRBD2 (6 bases). The CDR3 spells CASNLATGELFF. In nucleotides, the CDR3 is TGTGCCAGCAATCTAGCGACCGGGGAGCTGTTTTTT.